This T cell receptor beta chain was observed in a study of a mutant IDH1 vaccine in newly diagnosed glioma. Study context: Patients, over weeks 1, 3, 5, 7, 11, 15, 19 and 23, received a total of eight vaccinations.

Regarding time point: week 23, last vaccination. Doses of 300 ug of mutant IDH1 20-mer peptide were given with topical imiquimod. The V gene lost 0 bases and the J gene lost 7 bases, with 8 bases spanning the gap. Per the germline V gene, CDR1 is SQVTM and CDR2 is ANQGSEA. The CDR3 is 12 amino acids. The repertoire was sequenced with immunoSEQ multiplex PCR; TCRdb's copy has only in-frame clones and lacks some. The sample carries approximately 60,000 clones, around 87% recorded once. This clone appeared many times. Its antigen is unknown. Sequences were derived from PBMCs, sampled from a glioma patient whose treatment included an IDH1 peptide vaccine. V gene TRBV29-1 combines with J gene TRBJ2-3, with unresolved D. The origin of this receptor is a man in his forties with glioma. CDR3 protein: CSVEETPNTQYF. CDR3 in DNA: TGCAGCGTTGAAGAAACCCCTAATACGCAGTATTTT.